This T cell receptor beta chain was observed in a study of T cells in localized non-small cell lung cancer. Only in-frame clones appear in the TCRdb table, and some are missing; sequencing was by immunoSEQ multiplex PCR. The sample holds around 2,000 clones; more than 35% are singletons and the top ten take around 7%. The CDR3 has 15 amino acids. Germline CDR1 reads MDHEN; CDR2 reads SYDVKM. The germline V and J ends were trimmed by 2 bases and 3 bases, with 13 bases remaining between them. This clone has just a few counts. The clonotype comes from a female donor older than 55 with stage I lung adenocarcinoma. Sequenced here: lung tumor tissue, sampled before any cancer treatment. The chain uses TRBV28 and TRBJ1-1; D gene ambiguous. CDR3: CASSLPGEGDTEAFF. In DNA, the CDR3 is TGTGCCAGCAGTTTACCCGGGGAGGGAGACACTGAAGCTTTCTTT. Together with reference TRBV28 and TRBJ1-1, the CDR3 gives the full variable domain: DVKVTQSSRYLVKRTGEKVFLECVQDMDHENMFWYRQDPGLGLRLIYFSYDVKMKEKGDIPEGYSVSREKKERFSLILESASTNQTSMYLCASSLPGEGDTEAFFGQGTRLTVV.